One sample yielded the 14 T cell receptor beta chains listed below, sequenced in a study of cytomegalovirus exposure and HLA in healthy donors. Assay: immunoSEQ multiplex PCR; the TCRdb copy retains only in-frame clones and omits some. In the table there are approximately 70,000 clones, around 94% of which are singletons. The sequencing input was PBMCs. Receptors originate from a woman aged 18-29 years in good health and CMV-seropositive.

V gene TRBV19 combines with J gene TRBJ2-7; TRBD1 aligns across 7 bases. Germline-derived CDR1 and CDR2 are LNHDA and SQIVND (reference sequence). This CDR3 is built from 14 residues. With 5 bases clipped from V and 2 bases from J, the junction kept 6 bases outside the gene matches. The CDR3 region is CASSGTDTAYEQYF. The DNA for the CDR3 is TGTGCCAGTAGTGGGACAGACACCGCCTACGAGCAGTACTTC.

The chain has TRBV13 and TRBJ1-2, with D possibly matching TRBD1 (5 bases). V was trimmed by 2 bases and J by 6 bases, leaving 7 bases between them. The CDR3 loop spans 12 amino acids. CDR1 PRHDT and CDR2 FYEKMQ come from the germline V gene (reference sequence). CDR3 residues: CASSLKGNGYTF. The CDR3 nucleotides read TGTGCCAGCAGCTTAAAGGGGAATGGCTACACCTTC.

Written as DNA, the CDR3 is TGTGCCAGCAGCTTCACGGGTCTAAGCAGGGGGTCTAATGAAAAACTGTTTTTT. Translated: CASSFTGLSRGSNEKLFF. V usage is TRBV11-2 and J usage is TRBJ1-4, with 7 positions matching TRBD1. Germline lookup yields CDR1 SGHAT and CDR2 FQNNGV. This CDR3 contains 18 residues. The V gene end was trimmed by 3 bases and the J gene end by 3 bases; junction bases not matched to a gene: 13.

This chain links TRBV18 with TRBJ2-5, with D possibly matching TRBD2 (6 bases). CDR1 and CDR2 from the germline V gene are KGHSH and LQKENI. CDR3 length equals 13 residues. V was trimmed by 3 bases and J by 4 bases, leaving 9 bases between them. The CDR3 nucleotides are TGTGCCAGCTCACCCGGACTATCAGAGACCCAGTACTTC. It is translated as CASSPGLSETQYF.

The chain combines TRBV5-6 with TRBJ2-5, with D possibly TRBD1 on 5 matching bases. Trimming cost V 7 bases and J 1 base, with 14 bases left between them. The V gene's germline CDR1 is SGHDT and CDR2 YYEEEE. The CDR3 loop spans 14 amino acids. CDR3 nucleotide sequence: TGTGCCAGCTCCTCCTTAGGGGCCCAAGAGACCCAGTACTTC. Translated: CASSSLGAQETQYF.

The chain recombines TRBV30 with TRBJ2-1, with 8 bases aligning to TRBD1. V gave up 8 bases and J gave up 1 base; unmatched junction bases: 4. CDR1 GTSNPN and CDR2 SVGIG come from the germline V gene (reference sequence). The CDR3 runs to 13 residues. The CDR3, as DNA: TGTGCCGGAACAGGGGGTTCCTACAATGAGCAGTTCTTC. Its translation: CAGTGGSYNEQFF.

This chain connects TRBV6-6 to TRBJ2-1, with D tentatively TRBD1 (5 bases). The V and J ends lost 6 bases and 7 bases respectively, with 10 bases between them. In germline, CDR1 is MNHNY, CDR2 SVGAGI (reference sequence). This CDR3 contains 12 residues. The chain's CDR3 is CASRGATNEQFF. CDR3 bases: TGTGCCAGCAGAGGGGCTACTAATGAGCAGTTCTTC.

The chain's CDR3 is CASSQDGRGSYNEQFF. The CDR3 DNA is TGCGCCAGCAGCCAAGACGGGAGGGGGTCCTACAATGAGCAGTTCTTC. This chain joins TRBV4-3 and TRBJ2-1; 8 bases map to TRBD2. Germline lookup yields CDR1 LGHNA and CDR2 YSLEER. J lost 1 base, V lost 0 bases, and 2 bases had no gene match. The CDR3 length is 16 residues.

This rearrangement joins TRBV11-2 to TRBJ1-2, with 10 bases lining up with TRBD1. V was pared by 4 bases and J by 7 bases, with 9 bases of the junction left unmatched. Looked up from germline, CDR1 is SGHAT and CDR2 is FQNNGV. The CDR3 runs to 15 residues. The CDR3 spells CASSWRTGGMSGYTF. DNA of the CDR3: TGTGCCAGCAGCTGGCGGACAGGGGGAATGAGTGGCTACACCTTC. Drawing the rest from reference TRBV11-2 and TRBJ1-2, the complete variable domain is EAGVAQSPRYKIIEKRQSVAFWCNPISGHATLYWYQQILGQGPKLLIQFQNNGVVDDSQLPKDRFSAERLKGVDSTLKIQPAKLEDSAVYLCASSWRTGGMSGYTFGSGTRLTVV.

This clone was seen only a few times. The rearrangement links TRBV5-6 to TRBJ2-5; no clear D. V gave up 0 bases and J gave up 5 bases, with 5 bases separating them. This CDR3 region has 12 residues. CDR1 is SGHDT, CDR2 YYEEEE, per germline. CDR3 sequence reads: CASSLDYETQYF. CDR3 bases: TGTGCCAGCAGCTTGGACTACGAGACCCAGTACTTC.

CDR3 in amino acids: CASSPGPYGYTF. CDR3 coding DNA: TGTGCCAGCAGTCCAGGGCCGTATGGCTACACCTTC. J is TRBJ1-2 and V is TRBV6-1, with D possibly being TRBD1 (5 bases). The CDR3 totals 12 residues. Germline V gene sequence: CDR1 MNHNS, CDR2 SASEGT. Trimming removed 5 bases from V and 5 bases from J, with 9 bases in between.

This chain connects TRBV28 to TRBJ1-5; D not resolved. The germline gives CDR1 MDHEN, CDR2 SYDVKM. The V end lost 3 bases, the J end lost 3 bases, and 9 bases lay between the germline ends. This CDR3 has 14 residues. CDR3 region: CASSLRVTNQPQHF. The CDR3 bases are TGTGCCAGCAGTTTGAGGGTCACCAATCAGCCCCAGCATTTT.

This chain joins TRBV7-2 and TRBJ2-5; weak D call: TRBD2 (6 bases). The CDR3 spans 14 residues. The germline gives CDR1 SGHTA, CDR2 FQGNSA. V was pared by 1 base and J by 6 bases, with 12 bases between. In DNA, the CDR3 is TGTGCCAGCAGCTTAGGGGTGGGCGGGAAGACCCAGTACTTC. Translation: CASSLGVGGKTQYF. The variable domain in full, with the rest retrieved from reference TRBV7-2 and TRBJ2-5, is GAGVSQSPSNKVTEKGKDVELRCDPISGHTALYWYRQSLGQGLEFLIYFQGNSAPDKSGLPSDRFSAERTGGSVSTLTIQRTQQEDSAVYLCASSLGVGGKTQYFGPGTRLLVL.

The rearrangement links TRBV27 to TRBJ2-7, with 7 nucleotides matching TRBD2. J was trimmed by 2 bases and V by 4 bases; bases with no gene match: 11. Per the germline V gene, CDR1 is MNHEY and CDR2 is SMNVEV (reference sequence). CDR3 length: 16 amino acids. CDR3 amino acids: CASSWGGPGPPYEQYF. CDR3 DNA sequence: TGTGCCAGCAGTTGGGGGGGTCCGGGCCCCCCCTACGAGCAGTACTTC.